What follows describes a single T cell receptor (beta chain). It lacks a known antigen. Base quality data are lacking; no much larger clone is found one base away. The data derive from a study of blood T cell repertoires in COVID-19 (dated by TCRdb to between 2020 and 2021). A note on the overall study: The collaborator samples originated in the United States, Italy and Spain and spanned the acute and convalescent phases of COVID-19. The prospective study material was composed of cDNA or gDNA derived from T cells, B-cell-depleted T cells, or PBMCs. Deeply sampled blood TCRbeta repertoires from subjects exposed to, actively infected with, or recovered from COVID-19 were included in the dataset. A freely available public database, intended as a resource for researchers studying the immune response to SARS-CoV-2, is where the repertoires were released. The samples were drawn from the first 160 participants of the ongoing ImmuneRACE study and from 950 to 1,500 subjects provided by 6 global collaborators. The sample metadata nearly always contained a de-identified subject ID, COVID-19 status, age in years and sex. Where available, HLA class I and class II types were obtained from metadata supplied by the sample provider rather than from assay-based typing. What the research found in general, with its limitations: Clinical and demographic metadata were provided uncurated, with the amount varying by source and participant.

Based on the germline V gene, the CDR1 and CDR2 sequences are MNHEY and SVGEGT. V lost 6 bases and J lost 4 bases, and the count of bases not matched to a germline gene is 8. The CDR3, cysteine through phenylalanine, is 14 amino acids long. CDR3 DNA only is kept here, 42 bases in frame from base 1. Collaborating institutions collected whole blood in K2EDTA tubes following their own protocols. For TCRbeta analysis, collaborators shipped samples in one of three forms: frozen whole blood, isolated PBMCs, or DNA extracted from either of those sample types. TCRbeta CDR3 regions were amplified from genomic DNA by means of the immunoSEQ Assay, a bias-controlled multiplex PCR. In the paper's pipeline: The number of nucleated cells in each sample was estimated from the amplification of reference gene primers within the assay. To quantify the absolute abundance of each unique TCRbeta CDR3 rearrangement, sequence reads were collapsed and filtered. For each sample, productive Simpson clonality was calculated by taking the square root of Simpson's diversity index across productive rearrangements. TCRdb's version of the immuneACCESS table is confined to in-frame rearrangements and falls short of the full clone set. An unresolved V gene accounts for under half of the shortfall where checked; the remainder is of unknown origin. Clone size and the V and J calls come from that table; the DNA yielded D and trimming. Here the sample has 75,000 to 90,000 clones; about 90% occur a single time. Of the sample, roughly 5.8% is held by the ten largest clones.

The receptor was derived from a human donor in a cohort sampled during active COVID-19. The sequenced material came from peripheral blood. The sequence is built from TRBV6-2 or TRBV6-3 and TRBJ1-2; 7 central bases correspond to TRBD1. The nucleotides are TGTGCCAGCAGCCTTCAGGGGGTGGGCTATGGCTACACCTTC. Its protein product is CASSLQGVGYGYTF.